The 13 T cell receptor beta chains below all came from one sample that was sequenced in a study of shared clonotypes between healthy human individuals (dated by TCRdb to about 2020). The library was generated by the immunoSEQ multiplex PCR assay. TCRdb retrieved this table from immuneACCESS and kept in-frame rearrangements only. Not all clones are present; in checked studies, unresolved V genes account for under half, and no reason is known for the remainder. The table for this sample lists around 2.1 million clones; roughly 95% of them were counted only once. The top ten hold around 0.13% of the sample. Sample: naive CD4+ T cells sorted from blood. In the paper's terms, the cell subset or site label means: CD45RA+ positively selected. These receptors all stem from a man between 18 and 35 years old in good health.

About this clone: The conserved closing phenylalanine or tryptophan is absent in this CDR3, likely reflecting a read error. The chain uses TRBV6-5 and TRBJ2-7; D not certain. The CDR3 is made up of 14 amino acids. The V end was cut by 4 bases, the J end by 4 bases, with 14 bases between. CDR1 is MNHEY, CDR2 SVGAGI, per germline. CDR3 amino acids: CASSLSRAAYEQYL. CDR3 coding DNA: TGTGCCAGCAGTTTGAGTCGGGCGGCTTACGAGCAGTACCTC.

V and J are TRBV10-3 and TRBJ2-7, with a tentative D call TRBD1 (5 bases). CDR1 and CDR2 from the germline V gene are ENHRY and SYGVKD. Trimming took off 0 bases at V and 2 bases at J, with 14 bases between the two ends. This CDR3 is 16 amino acids long. The CDR3 is CAISESSGHVPYEQYF. Written as DNA, the CDR3 is TGTGCCATCAGTGAGTCGTCAGGACATGTACCCTACGAGCAGTACTTC.

This clone was counted a single time. The V and J genes are TRBV6-6 and TRBJ2-7; tentatively, D is TRBD1 or TRBD2 (6 bases each). From germline, CDR1 is MNHNY and CDR2 SVGAGI (reference sequence). V was cut by 7 bases and J by 2 bases, with 12 bases left in between. The CDR3 runs to 13 residues. DNA of the CDR3: TGTGCCAGCAAAATGGGGGGCCCCTACGAGCAGTACTTC. Translating gives CASKMGGPYEQYF.

There are a few counts of this clone. This chain joins TRBV9 and TRBJ2-2; a possible D gene is TRBD1 (5 bases). The CDR3 has 17 residues. Germline CDR1 and CDR2: SGDLS and YYNGEE. V lost 3 bases to trimming and J lost 4 bases, with 19 bases between them. CDR3 DNA sequence: TGTGCCAGCAGCGGCCACAGGAATCCTCGAGGCACCGGGGAGCTGTTTTTT. Protein: CASSGHRNPRGTGELFF.

The chain has TRBV7-8 and TRBJ1-2; the D is unclear. Germline CDR1 SGHVS, CDR2 FQNEAQ. The CDR3 has 14 residues. Deletions cut 2 bases from V and 5 bases from J, with 12 bases between. The CDR3 region is CASSLLQSTYGYTF. In DNA form, the CDR3 reads TGTGCCAGCAGCTTATTACAGTCGACGTATGGCTACACCTTC.

The rearrangement joins TRBV6-5 to TRBJ2-2; unclear D gene. Per germline, CDR1 MNHEY and CDR2 SVGAGI. The CDR3 loop spans 11 amino acids. The V gene lost 10 bases and the J gene lost 6 bases, with 9 bases spanning the gap. Written as DNA, the CDR3 is TGTGCCACCCGGAGCCCCGGGGAGCTGTTTTTT. Residues: CATRSPGELFF.

The V and J genes are TRBV11-2 and TRBJ1-6; 11 bases match TRBD1. CDR3 length: 16 amino acids. CDR1 and CDR2 (germline): SGHAT, FQNNGV. The ends lost 1 base at V and 13 bases at J; junction bases unmatched: 9. CDR3 region: CASSLAGRTGGFPLHF. CDR3 sequence (DNA): TGTGCCAGCAGCTTAGCGGGTCGGACAGGGGGCTTCCCCCTCCACTTT.

The chain combines TRBV28 with TRBJ1-5; TRBD1 matches at 10 bases. Germline V gene data show CDR1 as MDHEN and CDR2 as SYDVKM. The CDR3 is 15 residues long. The J segment lost 7 bases and the V segment lost 5 bases, leaving 8 bases of the junction unmatched. CDR3 protein: CASSPTGGERQPQHF. The CDR3 region has the DNA TGTGCCAGCAGTCCGACAGGGGGCGAGAGGCAGCCCCAGCATTTT.

The rearrangement joins TRBV5-1 to TRBJ2-1; 7 nucleotides agree with TRBD2. V lost 2 bases, J lost 2 bases, and 4 bases stayed unmatched. The CDR3 is 15 amino acids. From germline, CDR1 is SGHRS and CDR2 YFSETQ. The CDR3 region is CASSLSLAPYNEQFF. The CDR3 DNA follows: TGCGCCAGCAGCTTATCACTAGCGCCCTACAATGAGCAGTTCTTC. Combining the CDR3 with reference TRBV5-1 and TRBJ2-1 gives the whole variable domain KAGVTQTPRYLIKTRGQQVTLSCSPISGHRSVSWYQQTPGQGLQFLFEYFSETQRNKGNFPGRFSGRQFSNSRSEMNVSTLELGDSALYLCASSLSLAPYNEQFFGPGTRLTVL.

The V gene is TRBV30, the J gene TRBJ2-7; D unresolved. CDR1 is GTSNPN, CDR2 SVGIG, per germline (reference sequence). Trimming took off 0 bases at V and 2 bases at J, with 5 bases between the two ends. The CDR3 sequence is 12 residues long. The CDR3 DNA sequence: TGTGCCTGGAGTGTACCGGCCTACGAGCAGTACTTC. Translation gives CAWSVPAYEQYF.

V usage is TRBV7-2 and J usage is TRBJ1-4, with 8 bases that match TRBD1. The CDR3 length is 15 residues. Germline V gene lookup returns CDR1 SGHTA and CDR2 FQGNSA. V trimming: 2 bases; J trimming: 6 bases; junction bases outside the gene matches: 5. The CDR3 DNA follows: TGTGCCAGCAGCTTAAACCAGGGGGCGTATGAAAAACTGTTTTTT. This codes for CASSLNQGAYEKLFF.

This chain uses TRBV28 with TRBJ2-5; 9 bases fit TRBD1. CDR3 length equals 17 residues. V shed 1 base and J 1 base; nucleotides not matched to a gene: 7. Germline CDR1 and CDR2: MDHEN and SYDVKM. The chain's CDR3 is CASSLYGTGRLQETQYF. In nucleotides, the CDR3 is TGTGCCAGCAGTTTATATGGGACAGGGCGGCTCCAAGAGACCCAGTACTTC.

About this clone: This sample also contains other DNA sequences that code for the same CDR3. The J gene is TRBJ1-3, the V gene TRBV9; D gene ambiguous. The V and J ends lost 4 bases and 0 bases respectively, with 11 bases between them. This CDR3 spans 15 amino acids. Germline V lookup: CDR1 SGDLS, CDR2 YYNGEE. The CDR3 nucleotides are TGTGCCAGCAGCCTTCAGGAGAGCTCTGGAAACACCATATATTTT. This gives the protein CASSLQESSGNTIYF. The full variable domain, with the rest looked up from reference TRBV9 and TRBJ1-3, is DSGVTQTPKHLITATGQRVTLRCSPRSGDLSVYWYQQSLDQGLQFLIQYYNGEERAKGNILERFSAQQFPDLHSELNLSSLELGDSALYFCASSLQESSGNTIYFGEGSWLTVV.